This is a list of T cell receptor beta chains from one sample in a study of shared clonotypes between healthy human individuals. The method was immunoSEQ multiplex PCR; TCRdb's version includes in-frame clones alone and lacks a portion of them. This sample yields some 100,000 clones, of which under 70% are seen a single time; roughly 23% belongs to the top ten. Input material: memory CD8+ T cells sorted from blood. The receptor source for this set is a woman aged 25 to 39 in good health. CDR3s include the opening cysteine and the closing phenylalanine or tryptophan. Fields, in order: clone size, D gene, J gene, V gene, CDR3 DNA, CDR3 protein. The D gene is left open where the match is weak. Only some rows state a clone size, as once, few, many or a class for expanded clones.

clone_size: .
d_call: .
j_call: TRBJ2-1
v_call: TRBV19
cdr3_nt: TGTGCCAGTAGCCCTCCCGGGCTACTTCGCTACAATGAGCAGTTCTTC
cdr3_aa: CASSPPGLLRYNEQFF

clone_size: many
d_call: .
j_call: TRBJ2-1
v_call: TRBV12-2
cdr3_nt: TGTGCAAGGTGGCCGGCTGGGCGTTCCAATGAGCAGTTCTTC
cdr3_aa: CARWPAGRSNEQFF

clone_size: few
d_call: .
j_call: TRBJ2-1
v_call: TRBV5-1
cdr3_nt: TGCGCCAGCAGCTTGGGCGACTGGCCTGATGAGCAGTTCTTC
cdr3_aa: CASSLGDWPDEQFF

clone_size: .
d_call: TRBD1
j_call: TRBJ2-2
v_call: TRBV25-1
cdr3_nt: TGTGCCAGCACGGGACAGGAGAACACCGGGGAGCTGTTTTTT
cdr3_aa: CASTGQENTGELFF

clone_size: .
d_call: TRBD1
j_call: TRBJ2-7
v_call: TRBV30
cdr3_nt: TGTGCCTGGAGCTTCCCCCCGGGACAGGGGGCGCCGGAGCAGTACTTC
cdr3_aa: CAWSFPPGQGAPEQYF

clone_size: .
d_call: .
j_call: TRBJ2-5
v_call: TRBV6-4
cdr3_nt: TGTGCCAGCAGTGAGTTTGTAGGGCAAGAGACCCAGTACTTC
cdr3_aa: CASSEFVGQETQYF

clone_size: .
d_call: TRBD1
j_call: TRBJ2-1
v_call: TRBV29-1
cdr3_nt: TGCAGCGTTGTCTTTCCCAAGGGGGCTTTCAATGAGCAGTTCTTC
cdr3_aa: CSVVFPKGAFNEQFF

clone_size: .
d_call: .
j_call: TRBJ2-1
v_call: TRBV6-1
cdr3_nt: TGTGCCAGCAGTGAAGGGGCAGGGGGTATGCTAGCGGACAGCTCCTACAATGAGCAGTTCTTC
cdr3_aa: CASSEGAGGMLADSSYNEQFF

clone_size: once
d_call: .
j_call: TRBJ1-3
v_call: TRBV6-1
cdr3_nt: TGTGCCAGCAGTGAAGGGGGAGGTGGAAACACCATATATTTT
cdr3_aa: CASSEGGGGNTIYF

clone_size: .
d_call: TRBD2
j_call: TRBJ2-7
v_call: TRBV28
cdr3_nt: TGTGCCAGCAGTCTCGGACTAGCGGGAGGTCGTACCTACGAGCAGTACTTC
cdr3_aa: CASSLGLAGGRTYEQYF

clone_size: .
d_call: TRBD2
j_call: TRBJ2-7
v_call: TRBV28
cdr3_nt: TGTGCCAGCAGTTTACCGACTAGCGGGGCAACCTACGAGCAGTACTTC
cdr3_aa: CASSLPTSGATYEQYF

clone_size: .
d_call: .
j_call: TRBJ1-6
v_call: TRBV25-1
cdr3_nt: TGTGCCAGCAGTGAGGAGAAGGGGGTAAATAATTCACCCCTCCACTTT
cdr3_aa: CASSEEKGVNNSPLHF

clone_size: .
d_call: .
j_call: TRBJ1-2
v_call: TRBV28
cdr3_nt: TGTGCCAGCAGTCCGCCCAGGGGACCCTATGGCTACACCTTC
cdr3_aa: CASSPPRGPYGYTF

clone_size: .
d_call: .
j_call: TRBJ2-7
v_call: TRBV21-1
cdr3_nt: TGTGCCAGCAGAAACCTCCTAAGCGGGAGGTTCCACGAGCAGTACTTC
cdr3_aa: CASRNLLSGRFHEQYF

clone_size: once
d_call: .
j_call: TRBJ1-4
v_call: TRBV2
cdr3_nt: TGTGCCAGCAGTCGACACGGATATAATGAAAAACTGTTTTTT
cdr3_aa: CASSRHGYNEKLFF

clone_size: .
d_call: .
j_call: TRBJ2-6
v_call: TRBV14
cdr3_nt: TGTGCCAGCAGCCACACAGGGTATAAATCTGGGGCCAACGTCCTGACTTTC
cdr3_aa: CASSHTGYKSGANVLTF

clone_size: .
d_call: TRBD1
j_call: TRBJ1-5
v_call: TRBV15
cdr3_nt: TGTGCCACCAGCATCCGGGACAGGAGGCTCAATCAGCCCCAGCATTTT
cdr3_aa: CATSIRDRRLNQPQHF

clone_size: .
d_call: .
j_call: TRBJ1-2
v_call: TRBV28
cdr3_nt: TGTGCCAGCAGTTGGGGGGGGTATGGCTACACCTTC
cdr3_aa: CASSWGGYGYTF

clone_size: .
d_call: .
j_call: TRBJ2-7
v_call: TRBV10-3
cdr3_nt: TGTGCCATCAGTGAGTCTCTAGGAGACAGCTCCTACGAGCAGTACTTC
cdr3_aa: CAISESLGDSSYEQYF

clone_size: few
d_call: .
j_call: TRBJ1-4
v_call: TRBV27
cdr3_nt: TGTGCCAGCAGTTTTGCTGGGGACGGTGAAAAACTGTTTTTT
cdr3_aa: CASSFAGDGEKLFF

clone_size: .
d_call: .
j_call: TRBJ1-2
v_call: TRBV5-1
cdr3_nt: TGCGCCAGCAGGGAGGGTAACTATGGCTACACCTTC
cdr3_aa: CASREGNYGYTF

clone_size: many
d_call: .
j_call: TRBJ1-5
v_call: TRBV6-5
cdr3_nt: TGTGCCAGCAGTGAAGGGTGGGAAAATCAGCCCCAGCATTTT
cdr3_aa: CASSEGWENQPQHF

clone_size: .
d_call: .
j_call: TRBJ1-1
v_call: TRBV25-1
cdr3_nt: TGTGCCAGCAATATGGCAGGAGGGAACACTGAAGCTTTCTTT
cdr3_aa: CASNMAGGNTEAFF

clone_size: .
d_call: TRBD2
j_call: TRBJ2-7
v_call: TRBV28
cdr3_nt: TGTGCCAGCAGAAGAACTAGCGGGAGGGCGAGCTCCTACGAGCAGTACTTC
cdr3_aa: CASRRTSGRASSYEQYF

clone_size: .
d_call: TRBD1
j_call: TRBJ2-3
v_call: TRBV28
cdr3_nt: TGTGCCAGCAGTGGACAGGGGGCGCCAGATACGCAGTATTTT
cdr3_aa: CASSGQGAPDTQYF

clone_size: .
d_call: .
j_call: TRBJ1-1
v_call: TRBV6-6
cdr3_nt: TGTGCCAGCAGTTACTCTCCGGGGGAAGCTTTCTTT
cdr3_aa: CASSYSPGEAFF

clone_size: few
d_call: TRBD1
j_call: TRBJ2-7
v_call: TRBV6-1
cdr3_nt: TGTGCCACACGACAGGGCTATAACGAGCAGTACTTC
cdr3_aa: CATRQGYNEQYF

clone_size: .
d_call: TRBD2
j_call: TRBJ2-1
v_call: TRBV7-9
cdr3_nt: TGTGCCGGCAACCAGGGCCCATCAGCGGGAGTCTACAATGAGCAGTTCTTC
cdr3_aa: CAGNQGPSAGVYNEQFF

clone_size: many
d_call: .
j_call: TRBJ2-7
v_call: TRBV7-2
cdr3_nt: TGTGCCAGCAGCTGGGCGGGCAGCTCCTACGAGCAGTACTTC
cdr3_aa: CASSWAGSSYEQYF

clone_size: many
d_call: .
j_call: TRBJ2-6
v_call: TRBV6-1
cdr3_nt: TGTGCCAGCAAGCGACAGGCTACTGGGGCCAACGTCCTGACTTTC
cdr3_aa: CASKRQATGANVLTF

clone_size: few
d_call: .
j_call: TRBJ2-2
v_call: TRBV6-1
cdr3_nt: TGTGCCAGCAGTGAACATAACACCGGGGAGCTGTTTTTT
cdr3_aa: CASSEHNTGELFF

clone_size: .
d_call: .
j_call: TRBJ2-5
v_call: TRBV6-6
cdr3_nt: TGTGCCAGCAGTTACTCGAGGATAGGGCCCACGGAGACCCAGTACTTC
cdr3_aa: CASSYSRIGPTETQYF

clone_size: .
d_call: .
j_call: TRBJ2-1
v_call: TRBV4-2
cdr3_nt: TGTGCCAGCAGCCAAACTAGCTGGTACAATGAGCAGTTCTTC
cdr3_aa: CASSQTSWYNEQFF

clone_size: .
d_call: TRBD1
j_call: TRBJ1-2
v_call: TRBV27
cdr3_nt: TGTGCCAGCAGGAGTACAGGGGACTATGGCTACACCTTC
cdr3_aa: CASRSTGDYGYTF

clone_size: few
d_call: TRBD2
j_call: TRBJ2-1
v_call: TRBV7-3
cdr3_nt: TGTGCCAGCAGCTGTGCCGGGGTAGCGGGAGTATACAATGAGCAGTTCTTC
cdr3_aa: CASSCAGVAGVYNEQFF

clone_size: .
d_call: .
j_call: TRBJ2-7
v_call: TRBV29-1
cdr3_nt: TGCAGCGTTGATATTCCCCAAGGAGGAAACGAGCAGTACTTC
cdr3_aa: CSVDIPQGGNEQYF

clone_size: few
d_call: TRBD2
j_call: TRBJ2-1
v_call: TRBV9
cdr3_nt: TGTGCCAGCAGCCCGCTAGCGGCCTCCTACAATGAGCAGTTCTTC
cdr3_aa: CASSPLAASYNEQFF

clone_size: .
d_call: .
j_call: TRBJ1-1
v_call: TRBV27
cdr3_nt: TGTGCCAGCAGTCCTAATTACCGGGACGTATCAGCTGAAGCTTTCTTT
cdr3_aa: CASSPNYRDVSAEAFF

clone_size: .
d_call: .
j_call: TRBJ1-2
v_call: TRBV7-2
cdr3_nt: TGTGCCAGCAGCTTTATCGGCTATGGCTACACCTTC
cdr3_aa: CASSFIGYGYTF

clone_size: .
d_call: .
j_call: TRBJ1-5
v_call: TRBV6-6
cdr3_nt: TGTGCCAGCAGTTACTCCGCGCCTAAGACGGATAAGCCCCAGCATTTT
cdr3_aa: CASSYSAPKTDKPQHF

clone_size: medium-sized
d_call: .
j_call: TRBJ2-7
v_call: TRBV7-2
cdr3_nt: TGTGCCAGCAGCGCCAGGGGGGACTCCTACGAGCAGTACTTC
cdr3_aa: CASSARGDSYEQYF

clone_size: .
d_call: TRBD2
j_call: TRBJ2-1
v_call: TRBV25-1
cdr3_nt: TGTGCCAGCAGTGACGCCGGACTAGCGGGATCTAATGAGCAGTTCTTC
cdr3_aa: CASSDAGLAGSNEQFF

clone_size: once
d_call: .
j_call: TRBJ1-1
v_call: TRBV4-1
cdr3_nt: TGCGCCAGCAGCCAAAATCGGGGCAGGGAAGAACCTTTCTTT
cdr3_aa: CASSQNRGREEPFF

clone_size: .
d_call: .
j_call: TRBJ1-2
v_call: TRBV18
cdr3_nt: TGTGCCAGCTCACCACCTGGGACTACTAACTATGGCTACACCTTC
cdr3_aa: CASSPPGTTNYGYTF

clone_size: .
d_call: .
j_call: TRBJ2-7
v_call: TRBV27
cdr3_nt: TGTGCCAGCAGTACCCTGGACAGTTTCTCCTACGAGCAGTACTTC
cdr3_aa: CASSTLDSFSYEQYF

clone_size: .
d_call: TRBD1
j_call: TRBJ2-7
v_call: TRBV5-1
cdr3_nt: TGCGCCAGCAGCTTCCGACAGGGGACCGGCTACGAGCAGTACTTC
cdr3_aa: CASSFRQGTGYEQYF

clone_size: .
d_call: .
j_call: TRBJ2-7
v_call: TRBV19
cdr3_nt: TGTGCCAGTAGTTTAACAGATACCTACGAGCAGTACTTC
cdr3_aa: CASSLTDTYEQYF

clone_size: many
d_call: TRBD1
j_call: TRBJ2-2
v_call: TRBV15
cdr3_nt: TGTGCCACCACACGGGACAGCACGAACACCGGGGAGCTGTTTTTT
cdr3_aa: CATTRDSTNTGELFF

clone_size: few
d_call: .
j_call: TRBJ2-1
v_call: TRBV27
cdr3_nt: TGTGCCAGCAGTCTCTGGCGAGGGGAGTACAATGAGCAGTTCTTC
cdr3_aa: CASSLWRGEYNEQFF

clone_size: .
d_call: TRBD1
j_call: TRBJ1-1
v_call: TRBV28
cdr3_nt: TGTGCCAGCAGTTTTTACAGGGGGACTGAAGCTTTCTTT
cdr3_aa: CASSFYRGTEAFF

clone_size: .
d_call: .
j_call: TRBJ1-2
v_call: TRBV5-3
cdr3_nt: TGTGCCAAGCTTTCGGGGGGCGAGAGTCGTCGCTCTGGCTACACCTTC
cdr3_aa: CAKLSGGESRRSGYTF

clone_size: .
d_call: .
j_call: TRBJ1-2
v_call: TRBV6-5
cdr3_nt: TGTGCCAGCAGTTACTCGTCAGGATATGGGTACTATGGCTACACCTTC
cdr3_aa: CASSYSSGYGYYGYTF

clone_size: few
d_call: TRBD2
j_call: TRBJ2-1
v_call: TRBV9
cdr3_nt: TGTGCCAGCAGCGTATGGACTAGCGGGTACAATGAGCAGTTCTTC
cdr3_aa: CASSVWTSGYNEQFF

clone_size: .
d_call: .
j_call: TRBJ2-7
v_call: TRBV11-2
cdr3_nt: TGTGCCAGCAGCTTGAGGGACCCACGCTACGAGCAGTACTTC
cdr3_aa: CASSLRDPRYEQYF

clone_size: .
d_call: TRBD2
j_call: TRBJ2-2
v_call: TRBV6-5
cdr3_nt: TGTGCCAGCACTAGCGGGGCAGGAGACACCGGGGAGCTGTTTTTT
cdr3_aa: CASTSGAGDTGELFF

clone_size: .
d_call: .
j_call: TRBJ2-1
v_call: TRBV19
cdr3_nt: TGTGCCACCCTAGGGGGGTACAATGAGCAGTTCTTC
cdr3_aa: CATLGGYNEQFF

clone_size: .
d_call: .
j_call: TRBJ2-7
v_call: TRBV14
cdr3_nt: TGTGCCAGCAGCCAGGGTAGGACAGCCTCCTACGAGCAGTACTTC
cdr3_aa: CASSQGRTASYEQYF

clone_size: once
d_call: TRBD2
j_call: TRBJ2-2
v_call: TRBV7-6
cdr3_nt: TGTGCCAGCAGCCCGGGACTAGCGAACACCGGGGAGCTGTTTTTT
cdr3_aa: CASSPGLANTGELFF

clone_size: few
d_call: TRBD2
j_call: TRBJ2-3
v_call: TRBV5-8
cdr3_nt: TGTGCCAGCAGTTCCGGGACTAGCGGACAAGATACGCAGTATTTT
cdr3_aa: CASSSGTSGQDTQYF

clone_size: .
d_call: .
j_call: TRBJ2-1
v_call: TRBV7-9
cdr3_nt: TGTGCCAGCAGCCAGACTCTGGACAGTTACAATGAGCAGTTCTTC
cdr3_aa: CASSQTLDSYNEQFF